This T cell receptor (beta chain) was sequenced in a study of high-grade serous ovarian cancer treatment subgroups. Overall study context: On average, approximately 14,000 reads and several thousand unique TCR beta rearrangements were obtained per sample. General study findings and limits: Different patients shared almost no repertoire; same-patient tumors shared roughly 0.095 to 0.85. Repertoire analysis covered CDR3 alone, not CDR1 or CDR2.

This clone came up a few times. Its specificity is unknown. Here immunoSEQ multiplex PCR was the method, and the copy in TCRdb shows in-frame clones only, minus some. The sample shows 7,500 or so clones, 78% of them seen only once. Tumor samples were taken before definitive surgery or chemotherapy. The TCR sequence derives from a human donor with high-grade serous ovarian cancer. Sequenced sample: tumor tissue.

DNA for the CDR3: TGTGCAAGTCGCTTAGAGGACAGGGGGCGGAACTTCGAGCAGTACTTC. This translates into CASRLEDRGRNFEQYF. The chain links TRBV12-2 to TRBJ2-7; TRBD1, the table's D call, lacks a check against the DNA. TRBV12-2 is deemed a pseudogene. The CDR3 length is 16 residues.